This T cell receptor beta chain originates from a study of T-cell reconstitution after alpha-beta-depleted transplantation in children. Preparation of the TCRbeta library involved a method that used unique molecular identifiers. TCRdb passed the PCR reads through MiXCR, listing each CDR3 protein once. The sample shows about 230,000 distinct CDR3 sequences, roughly 10% of them seen only once. This clonotype was observed at least ten times. The V end was cut by 6 bases, the J end by 0 bases, with 14 bases between. The germline CDR1 and CDR2 sequences are MNHEY and SMNVEV (reference sequence). This CDR3 comprises 16 residues.

Sequences were derived from PBMCs from the stem cell graft donor, sampled from the stem cell graft. The chain employs TRBV27 and TRBJ1-4; D unclear. This TCR came from a human donor who donated a stem cell graft to a child with acute lymphoblastic leukemia. The CDR3 DNA is TGTGCCAGCAGCCCGATGGGGAAAGCAACTAATGAAAAACTGTTTTTT. Translated, it gives CASSPMGKATNEKLFF.